These 10 T cell receptor beta chains originate from one sample sequenced in a study of T cells in Graves' hyperthyroidism and ophthalmopathy. Amplification of TCR beta CDR3 regions used RNA as the template. Using the HTBI primer set, a first-round RT-PCR was run on the TCR CDR3. Using its own MiXCR run on the multiplex PCR reads, TCRdb lists one record per CDR3 protein. The sample lists some 270,000 distinct CDR3 sequences, approximately 12% occurring once. The sample was blood. These receptor sequences come from a woman in her twenties or thirties with Graves' hyperthyroidism that later progressed to Graves' ophthalmopathy.

The chain couples TRBV7-3 to TRBJ2-1; D is undetermined. CDR1 SGHTA and CDR2 FQGTGA come from the germline V gene. Trimming removed 5 bases at V and 7 bases at J, with 15 bases between. The CDR3 is 14 residues long. CDR3 coding DNA: TGTGCCAGCAGCCAAAATTTAACCGGAAATGAGCAGTTCTTC. This sequence encodes CASSQNLTGNEQFF.

This clonotype came up a few times. This chain connects TRBV5-1 to TRBJ2-1; 11 bases line up with TRBD2. Germline V gives CDR1 SGHRS, CDR2 YFSETQ. This CDR3 has 15 amino acids. Trimming cost V 1 base and J 7 bases; bases outside gene matches: 4. The CDR3 protein is CASSLIPSGRNEQFF. The CDR3 DNA reads as TGCGCCAGCAGCTTGATACCTAGCGGGAGGAATGAGCAGTTCTTC.

A few counts support this clonotype. The genes are TRBV12-3 or TRBV12-4 and TRBJ2-7; TRBD2 agrees at 8 bases. The CDR3 runs 16 residues. The junction had 12 bases not matched to a gene; V was cut back by 4 bases and J by 4 bases. For the CDR3, the DNA is TGTGCCAGCAGTTCGGAACCAGCGGGAGAGGGGTACGAGCAGTACTTC. It translates to CASSSEPAGEGYEQYF.

In the case of this clonotype: One base away lies a much larger clone, so this may be a sequencing read error. The chain is built from TRBV20-1 and TRBJ2-1; 7 bases agree with TRBD2. The germline V gene has CDR1 DFQATT and CDR2 SNEGSKA (reference sequence). The CDR3 is made up of 14 amino acids. CDR3 bases: TGCAGTGCTAGAGATTGGCTAGCGGACAATAAGCAGTTCTTC. Protein: CSARDWLADNKQFF.

This clonotype has just a few counts. The V call is TRBV19, the J call TRBJ2-7; the match to TRBD2 covers 8 bases. The CDR3 consists of 14 residues. The V and J ends lost 7 bases and 0 bases, in that order; junction bases with no gene match: 5. Germline lookup yields CDR1 LNHDA and CDR2 SQIVND (reference sequence). CDR3 sequence: CASNMAGGSYEQYF. CDR3 sequence (DNA): TGTGCCAGTAATATGGCGGGGGGCTCCTACGAGCAGTACTTC.

This clonotype was seen at least ten times. The genes are TRBV7-2 and TRBJ1-1; unclear D gene. Germline CDR1 SGHTA, CDR2 FQGNSA. The CDR3 has 14 amino acids. V lost 1 base and J lost 1, with 7 bases in between. CDR3 amino acids: CASSLGQPNTEAFF. CDR3 in DNA: TGTGCCAGCAGCTTAGGGCAACCGAACACTGAAGCTTTCTTT.

The table lists this clonotype with many counts. This sequence joins TRBV20-1 and TRBJ2-1, with D perhaps matching TRBD2 (6 bases). This CDR3 is built from 13 residues. The germline V gene has CDR1 DFQATT and CDR2 SNEGSKA (reference sequence). Trimming removed 2 bases at V and 6 bases at J, with 11 bases between. The CDR3: CSARPTRSNEQFF. CDR3 nucleotides: TGCAGTGCTAGACCGACTAGATCCAATGAGCAGTTCTTC.

In its sample, this clonotype was seen many times. V gene TRBV12-3 or TRBV12-4 combines with J gene TRBJ2-2; D might be TRBD2 (5 bases). The V gene lost 3 bases and the J gene lost 2 bases, with 10 bases spanning the gap. The CDR3 has 15 amino acids. CDR3 residues: CASSLRLPNTGELFF. Here the CDR3 DNA reads TGTGCCAGCAGTTTGAGACTACCCAACACCGGGGAGCTGTTTTTT.

This clonotype has a count of ten or more. V usage is TRBV7-9 and J usage is TRBJ2-7, with 10 nucleotides matching TRBD1. The V segment lost 4 bases and the J segment 2 bases; nucleotides outside the gene matches: 5. In germline, CDR1 is SEHNR, CDR2 FQNEAQ (reference sequence). The CDR3 runs to 15 residues. CDR3 sequence: CASSSWDRGTYEQYF. CDR3 coding DNA: TGTGCCAGCAGCTCCTGGGACAGGGGCACCTACGAGCAGTACTTC.

This clonotype was found a few times. V gene TRBV4-3 combines with J gene TRBJ2-1; 10 nucleotides line up with TRBD2. Germline values: CDR1 LGHNA, CDR2 YSLEER. The CDR3 is 17 residues long. J gave up 9 bases and V 0 bases, and 11 bases lay outside the gene matches. The CDR3 bases are TGCGCCAGCAGCCAAGATCGGGCTAGCGGGAGCTACGGTGAGCAGTTCTTC. The encoded protein is CASSQDRASGSYGEQFF.